This entry features one T cell receptor beta chain sequence. Profiling relied on immunoSEQ multiplex PCR, and the TCRdb table lists in-frame clones only, not all of them. The sample lists about 100,000 clones, about 84% occurring once. These data are taken from a study of blood T cell repertoires in COVID-19. With 4 bases removed from V and 1 base from J, the gap between germline ends came to 10 bases. Germline V lookup: CDR1 ENHRY, CDR2 SYGVKD. This CDR3 is 15 amino acids long. The clonotype was recovered from a man aged 60-69 years with acute or convalescent COVID-19. Sequenced input: peripheral blood. The rearrangement links TRBV10-3 to TRBJ2-2, with a possible D match to TRBD2 (6 bases). Here the CDR3 DNA reads TGTGCCATCAGTGTGAACGGGGGGAACACCGGGGAGCTGTTTTTT. Translated, it gives CAISVNGGNTGELFF.